This T cell receptor beta chain was documented in a study of blood T cell repertoires in COVID-19. Study-wide context: Researchers got acute and convalescent COVID-19 samples from the United States, Italy and Spain. T cells, B-cell-depleted T cells, or PBMCs supplied cDNA or gDNA.

As processed by the authors: By means of reference gene primer amplification, nucleated cell counts were estimated. Libraries were prepared by immunoSEQ multiplex PCR; TCRdb keeps only in-frame clonotypes and omits some of them. V, J and clone size derive from that table, while D and trimming were established from the DNA sequence. The table lists about 80,000 clones, around 69% of them singletons. Sequenced sample: peripheral blood. This sequence was found in a man between 65 and 85 years old with active or convalescent COVID-19.

CDR3 amino acids: CASSSPGPTRGELFF. CDR3 DNA sequence: TGTGCCAGCAGTTCCCCCGGGCCCACTAGGGGGGAGCTGTTTTTT. The chain uses TRBV28 and TRBJ2-2; TRBD2 might be the D (5 bases). CDR3 size: 15 residues. Germline V CDR1 and CDR2: MDHEN, SYDVKM. V was pared by 4 bases and J by 8 bases, with 17 bases between. Full variable domain (rest looked up from reference TRBV28 and TRBJ2-2): DVKVTQSSRYLVKRTGEKVFLECVQDMDHENMFWYRQDPGLGLRLIYFSYDVKMKEKGDIPEGYSVSREKKERFSLILESASTNQTSMYLCASSSPGPTRGELFFGEGSRLTVL.